This T cell receptor (beta chain) is drawn from a study of T cell repertoires in cytomegalovirus infection. Study overall: Indications came from public TCR beta signatures; they pointed to CMV infection and to a matching HLA type.

TCRdb re-called the reads with MiXCR, one entry per CDR3 protein. The sample includes some 700,000 distinct CDR3 sequences, under 40% of them seen just once. Germline V gene data show CDR1 as SGHTA and CDR2 as FQGNSA. V shed 5 bases and J 5 bases; nucleotides not matched to a gene: 13. This CDR3 spans 17 amino acids. This clonotype was counted at least ten times. Its antigen remains unidentified. Findings of the study overall: Accumulated public TCR beta family frequency recognized individuals carrying CMV together with the relevant HLA. Across the ex vivo response, the dominant clonotypes were HLA-C-restricted CMV-specific TCR beta clonotypes.

The chain recombines TRBV7-2 with TRBJ2-3, with TRBD2 matching over 10 bases. The TCR was taken from a human donor in good health (CMV status not recorded). Some clones in this sample may be carry-over from other donors' samples. Sequenced input: PBMCs. The chain's CDR3 is CASSLLKREGRVDTQYF. CDR3 nucleotides: TGTGCCAGCAGCCTATTAAAGCGGGAGGGCCGGGTAGATACGCAGTATTTT. Full variable domain (rest looked up from reference TRBV7-2 and TRBJ2-3): GAGVSQSPSNKVTEKGKDVELRCDPISGHTALYWYRQSLGQGLEFLIYFQGNSAPDKSGLPSDRFSAERTGGSVSTLTIQRTQQEDSAVYLCASSLLKREGRVDTQYFGPGTRLTVL.